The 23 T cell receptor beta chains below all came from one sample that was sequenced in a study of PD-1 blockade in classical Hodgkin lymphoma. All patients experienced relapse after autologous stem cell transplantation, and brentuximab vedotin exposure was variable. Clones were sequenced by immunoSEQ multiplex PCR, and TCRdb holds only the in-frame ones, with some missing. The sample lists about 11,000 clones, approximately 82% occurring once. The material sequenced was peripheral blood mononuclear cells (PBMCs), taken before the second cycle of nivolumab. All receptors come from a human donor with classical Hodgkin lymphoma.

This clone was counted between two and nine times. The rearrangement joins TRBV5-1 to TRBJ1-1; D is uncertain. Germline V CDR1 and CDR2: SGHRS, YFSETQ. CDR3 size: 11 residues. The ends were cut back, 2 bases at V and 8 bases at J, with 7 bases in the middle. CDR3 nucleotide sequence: TGCGCCAGCAGCTTTGGACCGGAAGCTTTCTTT. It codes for CASSFGPEAFF.

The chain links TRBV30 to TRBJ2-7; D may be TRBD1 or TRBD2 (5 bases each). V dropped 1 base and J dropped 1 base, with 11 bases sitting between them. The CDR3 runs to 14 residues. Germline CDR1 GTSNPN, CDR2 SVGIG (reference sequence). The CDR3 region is CAWSGDGVSYEQYF. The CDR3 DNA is TGTGCCTGGAGTGGGGACGGGGTTTCCTACGAGCAGTACTTC.

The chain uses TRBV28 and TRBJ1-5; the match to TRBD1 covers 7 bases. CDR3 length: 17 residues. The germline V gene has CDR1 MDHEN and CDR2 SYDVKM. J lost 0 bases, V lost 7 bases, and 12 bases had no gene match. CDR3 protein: CASISLRTGLSNQPQHF. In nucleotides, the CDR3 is TGTGCCAGCATTTCGCTGAGGACAGGCCTTAGCAATCAGCCCCAGCATTTT.

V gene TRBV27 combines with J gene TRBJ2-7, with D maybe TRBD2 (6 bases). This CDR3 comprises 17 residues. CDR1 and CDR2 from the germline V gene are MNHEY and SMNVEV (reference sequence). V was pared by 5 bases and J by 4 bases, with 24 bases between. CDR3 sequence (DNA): TGTGCCAGCAGTCCCTTATCCCCCCGGGACGGGGGATACGAGCAGTACTTC. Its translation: CASSPLSPRDGGYEQYF.

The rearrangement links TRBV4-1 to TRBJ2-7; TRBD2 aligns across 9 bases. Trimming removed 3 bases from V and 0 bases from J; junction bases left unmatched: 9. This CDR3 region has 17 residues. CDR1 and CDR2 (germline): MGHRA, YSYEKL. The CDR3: CASSHPSTSGSSYEQYF. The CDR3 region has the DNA TGCGCCAGCAGCCACCCCTCGACTAGCGGATCCTCCTACGAGCAGTACTTC.

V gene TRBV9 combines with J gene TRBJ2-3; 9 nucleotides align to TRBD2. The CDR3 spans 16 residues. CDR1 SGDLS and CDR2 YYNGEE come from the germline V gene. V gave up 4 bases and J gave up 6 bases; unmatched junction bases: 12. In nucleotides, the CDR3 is TGTGCCAGCAGCCCGCGGGGGGGTAGGTCGGTGGATACGCAGTATTTT. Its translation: CASSPRGGRSVDTQYF.

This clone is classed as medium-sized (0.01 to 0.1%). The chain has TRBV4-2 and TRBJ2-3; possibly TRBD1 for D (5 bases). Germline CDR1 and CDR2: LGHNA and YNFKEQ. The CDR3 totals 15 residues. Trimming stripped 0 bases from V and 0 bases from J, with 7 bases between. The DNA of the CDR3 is TGTGCCAGCAGCCAAGACCAGGGAAGCACAGATACGCAGTATTTT. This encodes CASSQDQGSTDTQYF.

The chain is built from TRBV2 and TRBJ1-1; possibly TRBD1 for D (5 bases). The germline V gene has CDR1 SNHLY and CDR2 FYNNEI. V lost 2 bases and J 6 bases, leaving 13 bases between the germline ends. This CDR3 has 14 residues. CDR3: CASSESGRLPEAFF. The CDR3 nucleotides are TGTGCCAGCAGTGAATCGGGACGGCTGCCTGAAGCTTTCTTT. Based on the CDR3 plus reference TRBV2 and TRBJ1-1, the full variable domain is EPEVTQTPSHQVTQMGQEVILRCVPISNHLYFYWYRQILGQKVEFLVSFYNNEISEKSEIFDDQFSVERPDGSNFTLKIRSTKLEDSAMYFCASSESGRLPEAFFGQGTRLTVV.

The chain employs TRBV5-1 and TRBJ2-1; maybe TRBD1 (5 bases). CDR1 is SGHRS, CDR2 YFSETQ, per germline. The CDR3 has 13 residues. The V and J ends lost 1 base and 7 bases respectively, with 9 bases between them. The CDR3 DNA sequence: TGCGCCAGCAGCTTGACCCCAGGGAATGAGCAGTTCTTC. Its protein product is CASSLTPGNEQFF.

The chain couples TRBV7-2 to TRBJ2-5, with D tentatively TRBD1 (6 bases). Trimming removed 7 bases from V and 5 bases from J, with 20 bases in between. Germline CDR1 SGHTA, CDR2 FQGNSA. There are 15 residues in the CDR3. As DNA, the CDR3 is TGTGCCAGCAACAAGATACAACTAAGGGGGGAGACCCAGTACTTC. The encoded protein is CASNKIQLRGETQYF.

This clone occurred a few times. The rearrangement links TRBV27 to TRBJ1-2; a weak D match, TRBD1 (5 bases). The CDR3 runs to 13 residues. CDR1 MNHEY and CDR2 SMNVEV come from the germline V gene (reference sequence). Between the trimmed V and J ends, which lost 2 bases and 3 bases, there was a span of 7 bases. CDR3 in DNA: TGTGCCAGCAGTTTAGGGGCCTACTATGGCTACACCTTC. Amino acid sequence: CASSLGAYYGYTF.

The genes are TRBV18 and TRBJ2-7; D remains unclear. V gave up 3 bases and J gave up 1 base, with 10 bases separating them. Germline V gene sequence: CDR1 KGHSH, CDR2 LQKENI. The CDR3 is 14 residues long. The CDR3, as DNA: TGTGCCAGCTCACCTGGGCTATCTTCCTACGAGCAGTACTTC. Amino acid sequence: CASSPGLSSYEQYF.

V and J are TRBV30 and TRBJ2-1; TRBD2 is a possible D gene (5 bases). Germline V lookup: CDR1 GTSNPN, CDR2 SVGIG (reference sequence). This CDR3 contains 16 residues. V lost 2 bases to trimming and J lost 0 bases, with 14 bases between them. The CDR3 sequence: CAWSSGTQSSYNEQFF. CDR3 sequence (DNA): TGTGCCTGGAGTTCGGGAACCCAAAGCTCCTACAATGAGCAGTTCTTC.

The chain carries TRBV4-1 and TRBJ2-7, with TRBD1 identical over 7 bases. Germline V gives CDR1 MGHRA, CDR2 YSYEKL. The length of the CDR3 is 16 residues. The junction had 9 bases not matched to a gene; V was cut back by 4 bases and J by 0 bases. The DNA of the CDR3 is TGCGCCAGCAGCCGGGAGACAGGGCTTAGCTCCTACGAGCAGTACTTC. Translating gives CASSRETGLSSYEQYF.

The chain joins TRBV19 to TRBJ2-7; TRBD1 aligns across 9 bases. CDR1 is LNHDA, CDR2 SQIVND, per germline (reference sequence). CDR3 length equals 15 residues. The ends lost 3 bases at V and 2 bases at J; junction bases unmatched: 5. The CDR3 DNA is TGTGCCAGTAGTATCTCGGGACAGGGAACCTACGAGCAGTACTTC. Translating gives CASSISGQGTYEQYF.

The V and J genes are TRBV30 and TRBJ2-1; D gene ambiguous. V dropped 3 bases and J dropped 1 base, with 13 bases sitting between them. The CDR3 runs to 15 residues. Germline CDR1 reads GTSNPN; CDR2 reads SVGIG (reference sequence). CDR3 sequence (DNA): TGTGCCTGGAGAACCGGGCTCCCGTCCTACAATGAGCAGTTCTTC. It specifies CAWRTGLPSYNEQFF.

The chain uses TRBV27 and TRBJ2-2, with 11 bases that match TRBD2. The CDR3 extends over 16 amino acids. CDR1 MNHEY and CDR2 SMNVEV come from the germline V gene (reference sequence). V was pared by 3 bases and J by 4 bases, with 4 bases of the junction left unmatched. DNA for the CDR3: TGTGCCAGCAGTTTCCTAGCGGGAGGCGGCACCGGGGAGCTGTTTTTT. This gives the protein CASSFLAGGGTGELFF.

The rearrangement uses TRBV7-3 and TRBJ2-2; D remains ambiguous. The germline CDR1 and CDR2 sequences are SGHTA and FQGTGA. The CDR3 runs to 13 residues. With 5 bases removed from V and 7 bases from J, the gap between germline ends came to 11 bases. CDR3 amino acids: CASSPNSIGELFF. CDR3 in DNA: TGTGCCAGCAGCCCCAACAGTATCGGGGAGCTGTTTTTT.

The CDR3 nucleotides are TGTGCCAGCAGTCCTCAGGGCGGGGGAGAGACCCAGTACTTC. Protein product: CASSPQGGGETQYF. This sequence joins TRBV28 and TRBJ2-5, with TRBD2 matching over 7 bases. Per the germline V gene, CDR1 is MDHEN and CDR2 is SYDVKM. This CDR3 contains 14 residues. V lost 5 bases and J lost 4; bases outside the gene matches: 7.

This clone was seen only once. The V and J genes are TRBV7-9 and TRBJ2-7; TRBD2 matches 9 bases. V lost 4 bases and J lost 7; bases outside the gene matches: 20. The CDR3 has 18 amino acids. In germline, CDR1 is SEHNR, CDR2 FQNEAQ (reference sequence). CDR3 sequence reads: CASSSHGLAGIEIWEQYF. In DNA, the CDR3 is TGTGCCAGCAGCTCCCATGGGCTAGCGGGGATTGAGATCTGGGAGCAGTACTTC. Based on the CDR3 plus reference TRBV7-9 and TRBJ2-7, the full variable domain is DTGVSQNPRHKITKRGQNVTFRCDPISEHNRLYWYRQTLGQGPEFLTYFQNEAQLEKSRLLSDRFSAERPKGSFSTLEIQRTEQGDSAMYLCASSSHGLAGIEIWEQYFGPGTRLTVT.

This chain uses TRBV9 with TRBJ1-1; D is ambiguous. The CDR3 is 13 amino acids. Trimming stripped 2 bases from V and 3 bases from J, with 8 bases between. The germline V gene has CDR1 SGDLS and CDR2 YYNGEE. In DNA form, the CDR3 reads TGTGCCAGCAGCGTCTCCTCACACACTGAAGCTTTCTTT. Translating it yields CASSVSSHTEAFF.

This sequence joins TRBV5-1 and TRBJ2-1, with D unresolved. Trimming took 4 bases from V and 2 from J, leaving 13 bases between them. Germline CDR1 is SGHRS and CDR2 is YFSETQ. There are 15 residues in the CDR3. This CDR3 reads CASSIPPLTYNEQFF. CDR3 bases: TGCGCCAGCAGCATCCCGCCACTTACCTACAATGAGCAGTTCTTC.

The chain's CDR3 is CASRGDRGSTYEQYF. The CDR3 DNA sequence: TGTGCCAGCAGAGGGGACAGGGGGTCCACCTACGAGCAGTACTTC. The chain is built from TRBV28 and TRBJ2-7; 11 bases are shared with TRBD1. V trimming: 6 bases; J trimming: 2 bases; junction bases outside the gene matches: 6. Germline CDR1 and CDR2: MDHEN and SYDVKM. This CDR3 region has 15 residues.